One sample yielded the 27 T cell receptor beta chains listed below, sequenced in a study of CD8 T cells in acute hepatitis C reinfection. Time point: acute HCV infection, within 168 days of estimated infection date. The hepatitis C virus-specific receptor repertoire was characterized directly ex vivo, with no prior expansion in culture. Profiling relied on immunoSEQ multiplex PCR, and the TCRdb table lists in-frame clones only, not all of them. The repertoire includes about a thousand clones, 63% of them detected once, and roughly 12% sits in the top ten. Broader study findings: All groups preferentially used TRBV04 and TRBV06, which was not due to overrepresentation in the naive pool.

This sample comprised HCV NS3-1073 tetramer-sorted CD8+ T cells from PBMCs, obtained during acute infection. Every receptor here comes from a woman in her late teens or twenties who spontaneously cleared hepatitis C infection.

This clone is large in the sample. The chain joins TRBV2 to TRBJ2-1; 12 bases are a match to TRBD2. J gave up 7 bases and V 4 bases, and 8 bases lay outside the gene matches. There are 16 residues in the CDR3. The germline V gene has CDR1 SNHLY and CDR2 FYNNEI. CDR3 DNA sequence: TGTGCCAGCAGTGCTAGGACTAGCGGGGAACCGAATGAGCAGTTCTTC. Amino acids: CASSARTSGEPNEQFF.

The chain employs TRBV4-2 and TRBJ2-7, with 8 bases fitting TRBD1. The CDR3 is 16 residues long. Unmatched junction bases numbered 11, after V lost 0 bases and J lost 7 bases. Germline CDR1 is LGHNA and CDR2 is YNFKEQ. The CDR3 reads CASSQEMDRALGEQYF. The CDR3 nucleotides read TGTGCCAGCAGCCAAGAGATGGACAGGGCCCTCGGTGAGCAGTACTTC.

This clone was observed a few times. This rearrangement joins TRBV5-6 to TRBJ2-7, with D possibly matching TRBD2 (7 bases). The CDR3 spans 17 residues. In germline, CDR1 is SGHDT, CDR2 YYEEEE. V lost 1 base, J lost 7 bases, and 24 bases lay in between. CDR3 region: CASSLWVAGAHPVEQYF. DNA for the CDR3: TGTGCCAGCAGCTTGTGGGTGGCGGGGGCCCACCCGGTAGAGCAGTACTTC. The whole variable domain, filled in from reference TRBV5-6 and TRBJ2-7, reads DAGVTQSPTHLIKTRGQQVTLRCSPKSGHDTVSWYQQALGQGPQFIFQYYEEEERQRGNFPDRFSGHQFPNYSSELNVNALLLGDSALYLCASSLWVAGAHPVEQYFGPGTRLTVT.

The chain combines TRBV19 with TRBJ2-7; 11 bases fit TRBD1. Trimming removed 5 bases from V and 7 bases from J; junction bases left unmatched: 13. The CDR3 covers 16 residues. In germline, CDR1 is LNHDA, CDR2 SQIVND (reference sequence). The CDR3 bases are TGTGCCAGTAGTCCTATCCCCGGACAGGGGGCGTGGGAGCAGTACTTC. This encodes CASSPIPGQGAWEQYF.

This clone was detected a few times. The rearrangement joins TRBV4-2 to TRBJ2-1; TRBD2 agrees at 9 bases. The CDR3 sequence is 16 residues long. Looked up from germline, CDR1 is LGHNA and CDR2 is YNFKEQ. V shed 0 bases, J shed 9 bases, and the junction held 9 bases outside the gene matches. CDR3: CASSQETREGLGEQFF. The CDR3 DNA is TGTGCCAGCAGCCAAGAAACGCGGGAGGGCCTCGGTGAGCAGTTCTTC.

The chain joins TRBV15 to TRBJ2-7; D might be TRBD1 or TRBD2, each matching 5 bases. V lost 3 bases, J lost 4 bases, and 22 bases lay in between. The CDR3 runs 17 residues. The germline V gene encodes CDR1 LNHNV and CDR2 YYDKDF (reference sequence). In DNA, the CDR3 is TGTGCCACCAGCAGCTCATCGGGGCGCTTTATGGAGTACGAGCAGTACTTC. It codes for CATSSSSGRFMEYEQYF.

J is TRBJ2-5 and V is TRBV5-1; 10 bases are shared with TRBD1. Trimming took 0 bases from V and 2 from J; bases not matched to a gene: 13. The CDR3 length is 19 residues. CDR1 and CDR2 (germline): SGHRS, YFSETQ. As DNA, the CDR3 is TGCGCCAGCAGCTTGGAAACTGGGACAGGGGATCCCAGACAAGAGACCCAGTACTTC. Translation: CASSLETGTGDPRQETQYF.

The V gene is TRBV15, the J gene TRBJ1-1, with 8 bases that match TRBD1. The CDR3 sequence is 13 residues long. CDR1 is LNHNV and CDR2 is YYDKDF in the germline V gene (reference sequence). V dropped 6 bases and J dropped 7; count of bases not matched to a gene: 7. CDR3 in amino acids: CATSSGGGIEAFF. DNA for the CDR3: TGTGCCACCAGTTCAGGGGGCGGAATTGAAGCTTTCTTT.

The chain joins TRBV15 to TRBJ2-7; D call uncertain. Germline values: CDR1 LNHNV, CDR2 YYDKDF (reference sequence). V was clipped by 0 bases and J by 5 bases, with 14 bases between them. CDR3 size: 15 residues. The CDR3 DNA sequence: TGTGCCACCAGCAGAGATCATGGCCGGGTCGACGAGCAGTACTTC. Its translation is CATSRDHGRVDEQYF.

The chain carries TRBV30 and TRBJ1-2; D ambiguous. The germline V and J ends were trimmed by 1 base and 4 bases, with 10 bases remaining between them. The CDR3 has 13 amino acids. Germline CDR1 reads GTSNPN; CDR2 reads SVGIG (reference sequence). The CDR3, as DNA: TGTGCCTGGAGTGCGGAGAGGGCCTATGGCTACACCTTC. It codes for CAWSAERAYGYTF.

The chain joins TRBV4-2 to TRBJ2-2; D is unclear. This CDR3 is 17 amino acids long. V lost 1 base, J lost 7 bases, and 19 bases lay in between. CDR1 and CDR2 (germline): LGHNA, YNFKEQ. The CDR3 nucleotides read TGTGCCAGCAGCCAAGGATCTGAGACCCTACGTTTCGGGGAGCTGTTTTTT. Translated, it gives CASSQGSETLRFGELFF.

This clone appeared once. The CDR3 nucleotides read TGTGCCAGCAGTTTCGACGGACCCAACTATGGCTACACCTTC. It is translated as CASSFDGPNYGYTF. This chain connects TRBV28 to TRBJ1-2, with D unclear. This CDR3 contains 14 residues. Germline CDR1 MDHEN, CDR2 SYDVKM. The V and J ends lost 3 bases and 2 bases respectively, with 10 bases between them.

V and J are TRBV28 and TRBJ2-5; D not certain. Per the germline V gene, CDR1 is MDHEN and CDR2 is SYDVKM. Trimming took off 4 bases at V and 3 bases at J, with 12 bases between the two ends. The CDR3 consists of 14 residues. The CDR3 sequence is CASSSPSGEETQYF. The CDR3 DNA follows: TGTGCCAGCAGTTCCCCCTCTGGTGAAGAGACCCAGTACTTC.

CDR3 in DNA: TGCGCCAGCAGCCAAGAGCCGGCGGTAAGTGCGGGAGGTGGAAATGAGCAGTTCTTC. Translation gives CASSQEPAVSAGGGNEQFF. The chain recombines TRBV4-3 with TRBJ2-1; 8 bases fit TRBD2. CDR1 is LGHNA, CDR2 YSLEER, per germline. V lost 0 bases, J lost 7 bases, and 17 bases stayed unmatched. This CDR3 spans 19 amino acids.

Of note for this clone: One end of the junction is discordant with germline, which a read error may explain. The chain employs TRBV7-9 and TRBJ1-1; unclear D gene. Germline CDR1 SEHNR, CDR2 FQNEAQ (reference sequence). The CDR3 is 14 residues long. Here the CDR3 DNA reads TGTGCCAGCAGCTTAGCGGGTGGTAACACTGGAGCTTTCTTT. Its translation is CASSLAGGNTGAFF.

Here the CDR3 DNA reads TGTGCCACTAACCCCCACACGAACACTGAAGCTTTCTTT. Translating it yields CATNPHTNTEAFF. The chain combines TRBV6-1 with TRBJ1-1; no firm D call. CDR1 is MNHNS and CDR2 is SASEGT in the germline V gene. This CDR3 is 13 amino acids long. V dropped 10 bases and J dropped 1 base, with 13 bases sitting between them.

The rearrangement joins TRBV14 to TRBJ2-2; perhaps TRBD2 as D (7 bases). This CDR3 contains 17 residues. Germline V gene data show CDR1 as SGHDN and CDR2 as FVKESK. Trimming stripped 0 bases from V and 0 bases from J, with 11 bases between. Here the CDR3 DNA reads TGTGCCAGCAGCCAAGAGACGGGGGGCGCGAACACCGGGGAGCTGTTTTTT. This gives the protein CASSQETGGANTGELFF.

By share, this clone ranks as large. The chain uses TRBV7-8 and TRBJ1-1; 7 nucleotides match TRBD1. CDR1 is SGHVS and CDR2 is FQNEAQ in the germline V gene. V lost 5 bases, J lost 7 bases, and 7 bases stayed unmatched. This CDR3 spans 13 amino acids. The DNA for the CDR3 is TGTGCCAGCAGCGATCGTACAGGGGTTGAAGCTTTCTTT. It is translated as CASSDRTGVEAFF.

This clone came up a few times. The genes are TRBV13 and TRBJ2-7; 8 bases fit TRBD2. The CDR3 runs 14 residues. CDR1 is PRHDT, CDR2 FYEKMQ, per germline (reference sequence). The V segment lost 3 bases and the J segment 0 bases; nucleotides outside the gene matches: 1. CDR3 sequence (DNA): TGTGCCAGCAGCTTTAGCGGGAACTCCTACGAGCAGTACTTC. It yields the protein CASSFSGNSYEQYF.

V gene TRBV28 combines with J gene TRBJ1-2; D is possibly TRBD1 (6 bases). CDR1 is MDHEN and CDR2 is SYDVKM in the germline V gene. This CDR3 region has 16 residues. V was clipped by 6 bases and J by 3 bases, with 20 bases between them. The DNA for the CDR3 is TGTGCCAGCAGCTCCGTTGAGGGGAAGGGGGACTATGGCTACACCTTC. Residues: CASSSVEGKGDYGYTF.

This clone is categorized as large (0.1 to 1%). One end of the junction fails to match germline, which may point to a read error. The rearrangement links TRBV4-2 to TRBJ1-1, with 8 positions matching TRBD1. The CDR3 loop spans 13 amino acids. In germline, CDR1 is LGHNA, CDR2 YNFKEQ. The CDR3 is CASTQGANPEAFF. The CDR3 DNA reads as TGTGCCAGCACCCAGGGGGCGAACCCTGAAGCTTTCTTT.

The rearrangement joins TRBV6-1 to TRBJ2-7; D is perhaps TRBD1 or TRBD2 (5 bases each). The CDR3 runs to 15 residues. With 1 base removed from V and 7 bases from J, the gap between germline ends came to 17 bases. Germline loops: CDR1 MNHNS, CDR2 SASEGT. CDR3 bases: TGTGCCAGCAGTGAAGAGGTCGAGGTGTGGGGGGAGCAGTACTTC. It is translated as CASSEEVEVWGEQYF.

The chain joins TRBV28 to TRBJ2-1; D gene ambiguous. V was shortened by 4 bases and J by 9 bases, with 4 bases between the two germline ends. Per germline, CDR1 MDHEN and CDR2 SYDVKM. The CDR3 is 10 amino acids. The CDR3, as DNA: TGTGCCAGCAGTTCCACTGAGCAGTTCTTC. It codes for CASSSTEQFF. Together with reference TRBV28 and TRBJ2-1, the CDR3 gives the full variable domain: DVKVTQSSRYLVKRTGEKVFLECVQDMDHENMFWYRQDPGLGLRLIYFSYDVKMKEKGDIPEGYSVSREKKERFSLILESASTNQTSMYLCASSSTEQFFGPGTRLTVL.

The CDR3 loop reads CASSRGTNQETQYF. The CDR3 region has the DNA TGTGCCAGCAGCCGCGGGACTAACCAAGAGACCCAGTACTTC. J is TRBJ2-5 and V is TRBV6-9, with 7 bases identical to TRBD2. This CDR3 is 14 amino acids long. Germline lookup yields CDR1 MNHGY and CDR2 SVAAGI. V lost 6 bases, J lost 0 bases, and 4 bases stayed unmatched.

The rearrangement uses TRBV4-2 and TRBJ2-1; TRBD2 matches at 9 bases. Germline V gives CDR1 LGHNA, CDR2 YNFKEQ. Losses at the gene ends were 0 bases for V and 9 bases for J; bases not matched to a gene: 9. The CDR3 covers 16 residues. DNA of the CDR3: TGTGCCAGCAGCCAAGAGACAAGCGGGAGGTACGGTGAGCAGTTCTTC. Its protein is CASSQETSGRYGEQFF.

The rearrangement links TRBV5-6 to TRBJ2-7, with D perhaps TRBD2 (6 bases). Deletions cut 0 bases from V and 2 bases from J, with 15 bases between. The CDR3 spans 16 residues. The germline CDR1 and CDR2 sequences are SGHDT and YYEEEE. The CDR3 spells CASSLESAGRPYEQYF. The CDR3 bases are TGTGCCAGCAGCTTGGAGAGTGCGGGAAGGCCCTACGAGCAGTACTTC.

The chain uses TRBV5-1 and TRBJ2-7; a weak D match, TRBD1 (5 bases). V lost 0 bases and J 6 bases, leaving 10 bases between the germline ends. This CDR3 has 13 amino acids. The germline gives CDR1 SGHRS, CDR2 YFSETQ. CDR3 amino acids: CASSLVSGSEQYF. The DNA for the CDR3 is TGCGCCAGCAGCTTGGTTTCAGGGTCCGAGCAGTACTTC.